This T cell receptor (beta chain) was profiled in a study of Ad26.COV2.S vaccination and SARS-CoV-2 variants (dated by TCRdb to about 2021). With respect to the entire study: Vaccine-arm donors came from COV1001, a multicentre, randomized, double-blind, placebo-controlled phase I-IIa trial of Ad26.COV2.S in healthy adults. Ad26.COV2.S was given intramuscularly at 5x10^10 or 1x10^11 viral particles, as a single shot or as two shots 56 days apart. TCRbeta repertoire sequencing was used to assess the specificity and breadth of SARS-CoV-2-reactive T cell receptors after Ad26.COV2.S vaccination. The TCR-sequenced set comprised around 32 samples: approximately 19 Ad26.COV2.S vaccine recipients, 5 placebo recipients and 8 SARS-CoV-2 convalescent individuals. Trial participants were randomized into five groups of five, in which low-dose or high-dose Ad26.COV2.S was given once or twice, or placebo was given on both occasions. Throughout the experiments and outcome assessment, investigators stayed blinded to trial group allocation. Results the study describes overall, beyond this receptor: Non-spike TCR breadth was comparable between vaccine and placebo recipients, consistent with the vaccine containing only spike. Spike-specific TCR breadth was higher in Ad26.COV2.S recipients than in placebo recipients (P = 0.0014). After vaccination, substantial breadth of spike-specific CD8+ and CD4+ T cell responses was reported. The study was not powered for comparison of responses between vaccine doses or regimens. The authors noted that total T cell responses may have been underestimated by the TCR breadth and depth analyses.

Concerning this clone itself: Which antigen it targets is not known. No clone much larger than this one lies a single base away; base qualities are absent.

This sample's treatment or condition label indicates: roughly 18 received Ad26.COV2.S at low or high dose, single or two shots; 5 received placebo; per-sample allocation not given. For vaccine and placebo recipients, repertoires were sequenced using samples collected on day 63 after the first injection. In Cohort 1b, 25 to 30 adults aged 18-55 years were enrolled at a single site in Boston, USA, between 29 July and 7 August 2020. Ad26.COV2.S was a replication-incompetent adenovirus type 26 vector that expressed a prefusion-stabilized SARS-CoV-2 spike protein derived from the original Wuhan strain. A distance of 16 bases separates the germline ends of V and J, which lose 4 bases and 7 bases respectively. From the cysteine up to the phenylalanine, the CDR3 has a length of 13 residues. CDR3 DNA is the only sequence kept; it has 39 bases, read in frame from the first base. CDR1 and CDR2 (GTSNPN, SVGIG) derive from the germline V gene (reference sequence).

The immunoSEQ Assay was used to sequence TCRbeta CDR3 regions. After extraction, genomic DNA underwent amplification by bias-controlled multiplex PCR, followed by high-throughput sequencing. For the original study's pipeline: Collapsing and filtering of sequences were performed to quantify the absolute abundance of each unique TCRbeta CDR3 region. Usable DNA was measured by amplifying reference genes present in all nucleated cells, and TCRbeta template counts were normalized to that usable DNA to estimate T cell fraction. Repertoire TCRs were annotated as SARS-CoV-2-specific when V gene, CDR3 amino acid sequence and J gene were exactly matched to a known reactive TCR set. The reference SARS-CoV-2 TCR set came from MIRA and was filtered for enrichment in COVID-19-positive ImmuneCODE repertoires, removing public or cross-reactive TCRs. Using the MIRA antigens, annotated TCRs were further analysed by specific ORF or by position within an ORF. Breadth was defined as annotated unique rearrangements over total unique productive rearrangements; depth was the summed frequency of those rearrangements. Two-sided Wilcoxon rank-sum tests were used to compare TCR breadth between groups. Sourced from immuneACCESS, this table was stored by TCRdb with only in-frame sequences that have V and J called. A share of the clones is absent; for the studies checked, an unresolved V gene accounts for under half, and the remainder has no known explanation. V and J calls and clone size are those listed in that table; D and trimming were worked out from the DNA. Across this sample there are around 340,000 clones, with around nine tenths seen only once. The top ten constitute around 10% of the sample.

The material sequenced was peripheral blood, taken in a trial of Ad26.COV2.S vaccine versus placebo. The chain is encoded by TRBV30 joined to TRBJ2-5; possibly the D gene is TRBD2, per 5 matching bases. The origin of this receptor is a person between 18 and 65 years old who received the Ad26.COV2.S COVID-19 vaccine or a placebo. The CDR3 protein: CAWTLGGESTQYF. At the DNA level, the sequence is TGTGCCTGGACCCTCGGAGGAGAATCGACCCAGTACTTC.